The 13 T cell receptor beta chains listed next were all sequenced from one sample in a study of T cells in tumors after PD-1 blockade. Repertoires were generated with immunoSEQ multiplex PCR, while TCRdb's copy carries only in-frame clones and drops some. The sample yields around 45,000 clones, approximately 79% seen once. Sequenced material: PBMCs, taken before anti-PD-1 therapy. The receptors here all came from a human donor with advanced basal cell or squamous cell carcinoma (not recorded which).

In this sample, this clone turned up a few times. The V gene is TRBV2, the J gene TRBJ2-1; 8 bases are a match to TRBD2. Germline CDR1 SNHLY, CDR2 FYNNEI. The CDR3 spans 15 residues. The V segment lost 7 bases and the J segment 10 bases; nucleotides outside the gene matches: 15. The CDR3 bases are TGTGCCAGCACCATCTCGCGGGGGGTCTTAGGGGAGCAGTTCTTC. It codes for CASTISRGVLGEQFF.

The chain employs TRBV5-1 and TRBJ1-3; D may be TRBD1 (5 bases). Between the trimmed V and J ends, which lost 1 base and 3 bases, there was a span of 14 bases. The CDR3 contains 16 residues. Per germline, CDR1 SGHRS and CDR2 YFSETQ. This CDR3 is CASSLLGQVDGNTIYF. The CDR3 nucleotides are TGCGCCAGCAGCTTGTTGGGGCAGGTAGATGGAAACACCATATATTTT.

This clone was recorded a few times. The chain couples TRBV14 to TRBJ2-7, with a possible D match to TRBD2 (6 bases). CDR3 length: 17 residues. The V end was cut by 2 bases, the J end by 4 bases, with 21 bases between. Germline CDR1 is SGHDN and CDR2 is FVKESK. The CDR3 loop reads CASSQSFGLWGEYEQYF. In DNA, the CDR3 is TGTGCCAGCAGCCAAAGCTTTGGTTTATGGGGGGAATACGAGCAGTACTTC.

This chain connects TRBV5-6 to TRBJ2-5; D ambiguous. V lost 5 bases to trimming and J lost 5 bases, with 16 bases between them. The CDR3 is 14 amino acids. Germline V CDR1 and CDR2: SGHDT, YYEEEE. The CDR3 DNA is TGTGCCAGCAGGTGGATCCTGGGGTCCGAGACCCAGTACTTC. It translates to CASRWILGSETQYF.

The V and J genes are TRBV7-8 and TRBJ1-3; tentatively, D is TRBD1 (5 bases). Germline loops: CDR1 SGHVS, CDR2 FQNEAQ. V shed 3 bases and J shed 5 bases, with 29 bases lying between them. The CDR3 is 20 amino acids. The CDR3 sequence is CASSLGGAALTPSRRNTIYF. CDR3 coding DNA: TGTGCCAGCAGCTTGGGGGGAGCAGCATTGACGCCTTCTCGTCGAAACACCATATATTTT.

V gene TRBV5-1 combines with J gene TRBJ2-5; possible D gene TRBD1, 6 bases. The CDR3 loop spans 13 amino acids. Trimming took off 4 bases at V and 4 bases at J, with 11 bases between the two ends. Germline V CDR1 and CDR2: SGHRS, YFSETQ. The chain's CDR3 is CASSTGTRETQYF. For the CDR3, the DNA is TGCGCCAGCAGCACGGGGACAAGAGAGACCCAGTACTTC.

The chain has TRBV6-1 and TRBJ2-7; 7 nucleotides line up with TRBD2. This CDR3 has 15 residues. Germline CDR1 and CDR2: MNHNS and SASEGT. V dropped 1 base and J dropped 4; count of bases not matched to a gene: 7. Here the CDR3 reads CASSEGSGGVYEQYF. The CDR3 DNA reads as TGTGCCAGCAGTGAAGGAAGTGGGGGGGTTTACGAGCAGTACTTC.

This rearrangement joins TRBV5-1 to TRBJ1-4, with D uncertain. V was trimmed by 0 bases and J by 4 bases, leaving 10 bases between them. This CDR3 region has 15 residues. In germline, CDR1 is SGHRS, CDR2 YFSETQ. CDR3 region: CASSLARGYNEKLFF. The CDR3 coding sequence is TGCGCCAGCAGCTTGGCTCGGGGTTATAATGAAAAACTGTTTTTT.

This clone was recorded only once. The chain couples TRBV5-6 to TRBJ2-7; TRBD1 matches 7 bases. The CDR3 sequence is 15 residues long. The ends lost 5 bases at V and 0 bases at J; junction bases unmatched: 8. Germline CDR1 SGHDT, CDR2 YYEEEE. This chain's CDR3 is CASRETGISSYEQYF. The CDR3, as DNA: TGTGCCAGCAGGGAGACAGGGATAAGCTCCTACGAGCAGTACTTC. The variable domain in full, completed from reference TRBV5-6 and TRBJ2-7, reads DAGVTQSPTHLIKTRGQQVTLRCSPKSGHDTVSWYQQALGQGPQFIFQYYEEEERQRGNFPDRFSGHQFPNYSSELNVNALLLGDSALYLCASRETGISSYEQYFGPGTRLTVT.

This clone has just one count. This chain uses TRBV6-4 with TRBJ1-1; weak D call: TRBD1 (5 bases). V shed 2 bases and J shed 1 base, with 8 bases lying between them. Looked up from germline, CDR1 is MRHNA and CDR2 is SNTAGT. The CDR3 runs to 14 residues. This chain's CDR3 is CASSDGDPNTEAFF. The CDR3 bases are TGTGCCAGCAGTGACGGGGACCCGAACACTGAAGCTTTCTTT.

The sample holds a few counts of this clone. The chain has TRBV5-3 and TRBJ2-2; D unclear. TRBV5-3 is an ORF, and what it does is uncertain. The CDR3 is 14 residues long. Trimming shortened V by 3 bases and J by 6 bases, and 12 bases separated the two germline ends. The CDR3 is CARSSQTTAGELFF. The CDR3 DNA sequence: TGTGCCAGAAGCTCTCAAACCACTGCCGGGGAGCTGTTTTTT.

This clone was observed a handful of times. V and J are TRBV4-1 and TRBJ2-3; D gene ambiguous. Germline-derived CDR1 and CDR2 are MGHRA and YSYEKL. V lost 1 base, J lost 3 bases, and 11 bases lay in between. The CDR3 covers 15 residues. The DNA of the CDR3 is TGCGCCAGCAGCCAAGTAGCTGGCAGAACAGATACGCAGTATTTT. Amino acids: CASSQVAGRTDTQYF.

The chain has TRBV15 and TRBJ2-7; perhaps TRBD2 as D (5 bases). The germline V and J ends were trimmed by 1 base and 6 bases, with 10 bases remaining between them. The CDR3 extends over 13 amino acids. CDR1 is LNHNV, CDR2 YYDKDF, per germline (reference sequence). CDR3 nucleotide sequence: TGTGCCACCAGCAGAGCTCTCGCGGGCGAGCAGTACTTC. Translation gives CATSRALAGEQYF. The whole variable domain, filled in from reference TRBV15 and TRBJ2-7, reads DAMVIQNPRYQVTQFGKPVTLSCSQTLNHNVMYWYQQKSSQAPKLLFHYYDKDFNNEADTPDNFQSRRPNTSFCFLDIRSPGLGDTAMYLCATSRALAGEQYFGPGTRLTVT.